This entry lists 11 T cell receptor beta chains sequenced from one sample in a study of blood T cells in healthy people across ages. Through a sample-barcoded 5' primer and a J-beta primer mix, a second PCR was run for roughly 6 to 11 cycles. TCRdb redid the calling of the 5' RACE reads with MiXCR, one entry per CDR3 protein. The table records about 780,000 distinct CDR3 sequences, around half of them present only once. Sequenced sample: blood. The receptors originated from a man older than 75 in good health.

CDR3 sequence reads: CSARGQFSYNSPLHF. CDR3 sequence (DNA): TGCAGTGCTAGAGGACAGTTCTCCTATAATTCACCCCTCCACTTT. V usage is TRBV20-1 and J usage is TRBJ1-6, with a tentative D call TRBD1 (5 bases). The length of the CDR3 is 15 residues. V lost 1 base and J 0 bases, leaving 7 bases between the germline ends. Looked up from germline, CDR1 is DFQATT and CDR2 is SNEGSKA (reference sequence).

The chain carries TRBV29-1 and TRBJ2-7; 10 positions match TRBD2. CDR3 length: 18 residues. Germline CDR1 SQVTM, CDR2 ANQGSEA. V trimming: 1 base; J trimming: 7 bases; junction bases outside the gene matches: 19. The CDR3 spells CSVEGGLAEGLSYNEQYF. The CDR3 DNA reads as TGCAGCGTTGAAGGAGGACTAGCGGAAGGACTCTCCTACAATGAGCAGTACTTC.

The chain carries TRBV4-3 and TRBJ2-5, with D possibly being TRBD2 (6 bases). The J call may be wrong; the DNA end is better matched by TRBJ2-7. Germline CDR1 and CDR2: LGHNA and YSLEER. The CDR3 is 16 residues long. The CDR3 sequence is CASSPSGPTSLYEQYF. In nucleotides, the CDR3 is TGCGCCAGCAGCCCTTCAGGACCTACTAGCCTCTACGAGCAGTACTTC.

This clonotype was found a few times. The gene calls are TRBV4-3 and TRBJ2-2; 10 bases are a match to TRBD2. Unmatched junction bases numbered 4, after V lost 3 bases and J lost 3 bases. CDR3 size: 16 residues. Germline V CDR1 and CDR2: LGHNA, YSLEER. As DNA, the CDR3 is TGCGCCAGCAGCCAGAATCTAGCGGGAGACACCGGGGAGCTGTTTTTT. This codes for CASSQNLAGDTGELFF.

This clonotype has a single count. The genes are TRBV7-3 and TRBJ2-3, with D possibly being TRBD1 or TRBD2 (5 bases each). The CDR3 loop spans 18 amino acids. Germline assignment: CDR1 SGHTA and CDR2 FQGTGA. Between the trimmed V and J ends, which lost 1 base and 0 bases, there was a span of 17 bases. DNA for the CDR3: TGTGCCAGCAGCTTAAAAACTAGAGGGGTGACTAGCACAGATACGCAGTATTTT. Encoded protein: CASSLKTRGVTSTDTQYF.

This clonotype has a handful of counts. The chain couples TRBV2 to TRBJ2-5; no definite D call. Germline assignment: CDR1 SNHLY and CDR2 FYNNEI. The V gene lost 11 bases and the J gene lost 2 bases, with 15 bases spanning the gap. There are 13 residues in the CDR3. CDR3 protein: CADGQTQQETQYF. CDR3 DNA sequence: TGTGCCGATGGGCAGACACAACAAGAGACCCAGTACTTC.

The rearrangement joins TRBV7-9 to TRBJ1-2; D is unclear. Trimming pared 1 base from V and 8 bases from J, leaving 5 bases between. Germline lookup yields CDR1 SEHNR and CDR2 FQNEAQ (reference sequence). CDR3 length equals 11 residues. CDR3 sequence: CASSLVRGYTF. CDR3 DNA: TGTGCCAGCAGCTTAGTCAGGGGCTACACCTTC.

The chain recombines TRBV7-2 with TRBJ2-4; D perhaps matches TRBD2 (5 bases). The better agreement between TRBJ2-7 and the DNA end casts doubt on the J call. The CDR3 spans 13 residues. Looked up from germline, CDR1 is SGHTA and CDR2 is FQGNSA. The chain's CDR3 is CASSRWELDEQYF. The CDR3 DNA is TGTGCCAGCAGCCGATGGGAGCTTGACGAGCAGTACTTC.

The chain joins TRBV7-2 to TRBJ2-5, with 9 bases matching TRBD1. V was clipped by 1 base and J by 11 bases; unmatched bases: 11. Germline V CDR1 and CDR2: SGHTA, FQGNSA. This CDR3 region has 15 residues. CDR3 residues: CASSLVTQGANEQYF. CDR3 coding DNA: TGTGCCAGCAGCTTAGTCACACAGGGGGCCAATGAGCAGTACTTC.

Here the CDR3 DNA reads TGTGCCAGCAGACGCGGGACCTCAGATCAGCCCCAGCATTTT. This gives the protein CASRRGTSDQPQHF. The genes are TRBV2 and TRBJ1-5; possibly TRBD1 for D (5 bases). From germline, CDR1 is SNHLY and CDR2 FYNNEI. V dropped 6 bases and J dropped 5 bases, with 14 bases sitting between them. This CDR3 region has 14 residues.

The V gene is TRBV5-1, the J gene TRBJ2-5, with a tentative D call TRBD1 (5 bases). Germline V gives CDR1 SGHRS, CDR2 YFSETQ. Trimming shortened V by 0 bases and J by 4 bases, and 16 bases separated the two germline ends. CDR3 length: 16 residues. This chain's CDR3 is CASSLAVRGEGETQYF. CDR3 nucleotides: TGCGCCAGCAGCTTGGCCGTAAGGGGTGAAGGAGAGACCCAGTACTTC.